This T cell receptor beta chain was sequenced for a study of cytomegalovirus exposure and HLA in healthy donors. The PCR ran on 60 Vbeta and 13 Jbeta primers. Assay used: immunoSEQ multiplex PCR; TCRdb lists only in-frame clones, some missing. Of 250,000 to 350,000 clones listed, roughly 85% are singletons. The sample taken for sequencing was PBMCs. The TCR originated in a man aged 35 to 55 in good health and CMV-seropositive.

In nucleotides, the CDR3 is TGTGCCAGCAGCTTGGTCAGGTTAGGGACAGGGGGCAACTATGGCTACACCTTC. Amino acids: CASSLVRLGTGGNYGYTF. The chain uses TRBV5-6 and TRBJ1-2; 12 bases match TRBD1. Germline V CDR1 and CDR2: SGHDT, YYEEEE. V lost 0 bases to trimming and J lost 2 bases; unmatched junction nucleotides: 8. The CDR3 is 18 residues long.